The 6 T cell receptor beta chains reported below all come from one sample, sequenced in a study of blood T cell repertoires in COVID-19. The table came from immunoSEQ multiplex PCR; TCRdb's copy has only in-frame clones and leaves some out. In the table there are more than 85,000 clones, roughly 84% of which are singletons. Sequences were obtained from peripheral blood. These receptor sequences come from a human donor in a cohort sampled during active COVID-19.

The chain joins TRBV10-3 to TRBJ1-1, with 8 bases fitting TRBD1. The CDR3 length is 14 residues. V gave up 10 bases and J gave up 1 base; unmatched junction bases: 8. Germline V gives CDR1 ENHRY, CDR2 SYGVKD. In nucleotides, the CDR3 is TGTGCCACCAAGGAGCAGGGGGCGAACACTGAAGCTTTCTTT. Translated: CATKEQGANTEAFF.

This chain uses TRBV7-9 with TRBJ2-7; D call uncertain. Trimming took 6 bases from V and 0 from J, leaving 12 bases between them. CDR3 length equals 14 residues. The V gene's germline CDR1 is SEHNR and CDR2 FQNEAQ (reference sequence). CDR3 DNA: TGTGCCAGCAGTTACGATATAGACTCCTACGAGCAGTACTTC. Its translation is CASSYDIDSYEQYF.

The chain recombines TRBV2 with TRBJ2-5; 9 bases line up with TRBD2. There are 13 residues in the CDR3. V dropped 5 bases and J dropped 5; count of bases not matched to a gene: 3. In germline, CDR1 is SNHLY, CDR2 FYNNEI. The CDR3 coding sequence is TGTGCCAGCAGTTGGACTAGCGTCGAGACCCAGTACTTC. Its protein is CASSWTSVETQYF.

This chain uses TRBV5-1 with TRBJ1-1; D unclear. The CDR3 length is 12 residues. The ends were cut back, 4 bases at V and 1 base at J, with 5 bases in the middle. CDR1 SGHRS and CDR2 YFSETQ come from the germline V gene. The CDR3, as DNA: TGCGCCAGCAGCCCCGGGAACACTGAAGCTTTCTTT. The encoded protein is CASSPGNTEAFF.

The CDR3 reads CASSVTPGLAGGPYNEQFF. Written as DNA, the CDR3 is TGTGCCAGCAGCGTGACACCGGGACTAGCGGGGGGGCCCTACAATGAGCAGTTCTTC. The chain uses TRBV9 and TRBJ2-1, with 16 bases aligning to TRBD2. The trim removed 2 bases at V and 2 bases at J, leaving 7 bases unmatched. The germline CDR1 and CDR2 sequences are SGDLS and YYNGEE. The CDR3 has 19 amino acids.

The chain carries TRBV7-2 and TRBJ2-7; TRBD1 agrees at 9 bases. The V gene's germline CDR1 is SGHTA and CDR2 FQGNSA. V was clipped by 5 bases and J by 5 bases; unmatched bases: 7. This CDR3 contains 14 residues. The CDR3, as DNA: TGTGCCAGCAGCAAACAGGGGGCGCTGGACGAGCAGTACTTC. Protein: CASSKQGALDEQYF.